A single sample is the source of the 28 T cell receptor beta chains below, sequenced in a study of T cell changes during pregnancy in multiple sclerosis. Clones were read by immunoSEQ multiplex PCR, and TCRdb kept only the in-frame ones, dropping some. The sample contains 100,000 or so clones, 90% to 95% of which appear only once. The specimen was peripheral blood, collected before pregnancy. These receptors all stem from a female donor with multiple sclerosis, enrolled in a pregnancy study.

The J gene is TRBJ2-5, the V gene TRBV5-1; TRBD2 matches 8 bases. The CDR3 loop spans 15 amino acids. Germline V gives CDR1 SGHRS, CDR2 YFSETQ. V gave up 1 base and J gave up 2 bases; unmatched junction bases: 4. CDR3 protein: CASSLTGTRQETQYF. As DNA, the CDR3 is TGCGCCAGCAGCTTGACCGGGACTAGACAAGAGACCCAGTACTTC.

The rearrangement uses TRBV29-1 and TRBJ2-1, with 8 positions matching TRBD1. Germline CDR1 SQVTM, CDR2 ANQGSEA. This CDR3 is 11 amino acids long. V shed 7 bases and J 7 bases; nucleotides not matched to a gene: 3. Here the CDR3 reads CSAGQGNEQFF. The CDR3 DNA follows: TGCAGCGCTGGACAGGGTAATGAGCAGTTCTTC.

The rearrangement joins TRBV19 to TRBJ2-7; tentative D call: TRBD2 (6 bases). CDR1 is LNHDA, CDR2 SQIVND, per germline (reference sequence). This CDR3 has 16 residues. V lost 0 bases, J lost 0 bases, and 12 bases lay in between. The CDR3 DNA sequence: TGTGCCAGTAGTATAGATTGGCGGGGATCCTCCTACGAGCAGTACTTC. Translated, it gives CASSIDWRGSSYEQYF.

CDR3 in amino acids: CASSTGTPEGRQFF. In nucleotides, the CDR3 is TGCGCCAGCAGCACCGGGACTCCGGAGGGGAGGCAGTTCTTC. J is TRBJ2-1 and V is TRBV4-1, with TRBD2 as a possible D gene (6 bases). Trimming stripped 5 bases from V and 12 bases from J, with 20 bases between. CDR3 length: 14 amino acids. In germline, CDR1 is MGHRA, CDR2 YSYEKL.

In this sample, this clone turned up once. V usage is TRBV10-1 and J usage is TRBJ1-5, with 7 bases that match TRBD1. CDR1 WNHNN and CDR2 SYGVQD come from the germline V gene (reference sequence). The J segment lost 1 base and the V segment lost 9 bases, leaving 6 bases of the junction unmatched. The CDR3 totals 14 residues. The CDR3 region has the DNA TGCGCCAGTGGGGACAGTAAAAGCAATCAGCCCCAGCATTTT. Amino acids: CASGDSKSNQPQHF.

The chain employs TRBV7-7 and TRBJ2-2; D is possibly TRBD2 (6 bases). The CDR3 extends over 14 amino acids. The ends were cut back, 3 bases at V and 7 bases at J, with 12 bases in the middle. Germline loops: CDR1 SSHAT, CDR2 FNYEAQ (reference sequence). Written as DNA, the CDR3 is TGTGCCAGCAGCTTCACTAGCACCAGCGGGGAGCTGTTTTTT. It yields the protein CASSFTSTSGELFF.

J is TRBJ1-2 and V is TRBV5-1, with D possibly being TRBD1 (6 bases). The V end lost 1 base, the J end lost 8 bases, and 15 bases lay between the germline ends. The CDR3 runs to 14 residues. Germline loops: CDR1 SGHRS, CDR2 YFSETQ. The CDR3, as DNA: TGCGCCAGCAGCTTGCAACAGGGATCGAACGGCTACACCTTC. Encoded protein: CASSLQQGSNGYTF. Supplemented by reference TRBV5-1 and TRBJ1-2, the full variable domain reads KAGVTQTPRYLIKTRGQQVTLSCSPISGHRSVSWYQQTPGQGLQFLFEYFSETQRNKGNFPGRFSGRQFSNSRSEMNVSTLELGDSALYLCASSLQQGSNGYTFGSGTRLTVV.

The rearrangement uses TRBV6-5 and TRBJ2-1; no clear D. Germline V gene lookup returns CDR1 MNHEY and CDR2 SVGAGI. This CDR3 is 13 amino acids long. V was cut by 5 bases and J by 2 bases, with 7 bases left in between. CDR3 nucleotide sequence: TGTGCCAGCAGTCGTACTCCCTACAATGAGCAGTTCTTC. Encoded protein: CASSRTPYNEQFF.

The rearrangement links TRBV30 to TRBJ1-4, with a weak D call TRBD1 (6 bases). CDR1 is GTSNPN, CDR2 SVGIG, per germline (reference sequence). Trimming took off 1 base at V and 2 bases at J, with 11 bases between the two ends. The CDR3 spans 15 residues. In DNA, the CDR3 is TGTGCCTGGAGTGGGGGAGGGGGGACTAATGAAAAACTGTTTTTT. As protein: CAWSGGGGTNEKLFF.

This clone was seen a few times. The chain uses TRBV20-1 and TRBJ1-1; no definite D call. Trimming cost V 1 base and J 7 bases, with 7 bases left between them. Germline V gene sequence: CDR1 DFQATT, CDR2 SNEGSKA (reference sequence). The CDR3 consists of 11 residues. CDR3 coding DNA: TGCAGTGCTAGAGTCGACTTTGAAGCTTTCTTT. Protein product: CSARVDFEAFF.

The CDR3 nucleotides are TGTGCCAGCAGCCAAGTACGAGACAGGGACACTGAAGCTTTCTTT. It yields the protein CASSQVRDRDTEAFF. The chain joins TRBV4-2 to TRBJ1-1; 7 nucleotides align to TRBD1. V was pared by 1 base and J by 3 bases, with 5 bases of the junction left unmatched. The V gene's germline CDR1 is LGHNA and CDR2 YNFKEQ. The length of the CDR3 is 15 residues.

The chain recombines TRBV6-1 with TRBJ2-2; tentatively, D is TRBD1 (6 bases). CDR3 length: 13 residues. V gave up 6 bases and J gave up 5 bases, with 10 bases separating them. CDR1 is MNHNS, CDR2 SASEGT, per germline. CDR3 sequence: CASSYRETGELFF. CDR3 DNA: TGTGCCAGCAGCTACAGGGAAACCGGGGAGCTGTTTTTT.

This sequence joins TRBV29-1 and TRBJ1-2, with 10 positions matching TRBD1. CDR1 is SQVTM, CDR2 ANQGSEA, per germline. Trimming removed 8 bases from V and 4 bases from J; junction bases left unmatched: 13. The CDR3 runs 15 residues. CDR3 in amino acids: CSFRTGGRGFYGYTF. The CDR3 nucleotides read TGCAGCTTTAGGACAGGGGGACGAGGGTTCTATGGCTACACCTTC. Complete variable domain (other parts from reference TRBV29-1 and TRBJ1-2): SAVISQKPSRDICQRGTSLTIQCQVDSQVTMMFWYRQQPGQSLTLIATANQGSEATYESGFVIDKFPISRPNLTFSTLTVSNMSPEDSSIYLCSFRTGGRGFYGYTFGSGTRLTVV.

The chain recombines TRBV2 with TRBJ2-5; perhaps TRBD2 as D (7 bases). The V gene lost 8 bases and the J gene lost 2 bases, with 21 bases spanning the gap. Germline V gene lookup returns CDR1 SNHLY and CDR2 FYNNEI. The CDR3 extends over 16 amino acids. This CDR3 is CASSTKGGGLQETQYF. In DNA, the CDR3 is TGTGCCAGCTCGACAAAAGGGGGGGGACTTCAAGAGACCCAGTACTTC.

The V call is TRBV11-2, the J call TRBJ1-4, with a tentative D call TRBD1 (5 bases). Trimming took off 1 base at V and 3 bases at J, with 9 bases between the two ends. This CDR3 comprises 15 residues. Germline CDR1 and CDR2: SGHAT and FQNNGV. CDR3 coding DNA: TGTGCCAGCAGCTTAGGACAGTCGGCTAATGAAAAACTGTTTTTT. Protein product: CASSLGQSANEKLFF. The full variable domain, in which reference TRBV11-2 and TRBJ1-4 provide the parts outside the CDR3, is EAGVAQSPRYKIIEKRQSVAFWCNPISGHATLYWYQQILGQGPKLLIQFQNNGVVDDSQLPKDRFSAERLKGVDSTLKIQPAKLEDSAVYLCASSLGQSANEKLFFGSGTQLSVL.

The chain couples TRBV6-1 to TRBJ1-5; 11 nucleotides match TRBD1. CDR3 size: 15 residues. Germline-derived CDR1 and CDR2 are MNHNS and SASEGT. V lost 4 bases and J lost 6; bases outside the gene matches: 5. As DNA, the CDR3 is TGTGCCAGCAGTGCGGGACAGGGGGGGCGTCAGCCCCAGCATTTT. It specifies CASSAGQGGRQPQHF.

The rearrangement joins TRBV2 to TRBJ2-7; 9 positions match TRBD2. With V trimmed by 4 bases and J by 4 bases, 5 bases remained unmatched. Germline loops: CDR1 SNHLY, CDR2 FYNNEI. CDR3 size: 14 residues. CDR3 protein: CASSGGTSIYEQYF. CDR3 DNA sequence: TGTGCCAGCAGTGGTGGGACTAGCATATACGAGCAGTACTTC.

The chain uses TRBV15 and TRBJ2-7; D not certain. Germline loops: CDR1 LNHNV, CDR2 YYDKDF (reference sequence). Trimming stripped 2 bases from V and 5 bases from J, with 13 bases between. The CDR3 runs 14 residues. The CDR3 coding sequence is TGTGCCACCAGCAGAACGACCAGGCGCGACGAGCAGTACTTC. It yields the protein CATSRTTRRDEQYF.

The V and J genes are TRBV29-1 and TRBJ2-3; D uncertain. Germline V CDR1 and CDR2: SQVTM, ANQGSEA. V gave up 3 bases and J gave up 0 bases, with 10 bases separating them. The CDR3 runs 14 residues. The chain's CDR3 is CSVDRPTSTDTQYF. The DNA for the CDR3 is TGCAGCGTTGATCGGCCGACTAGCACAGATACGCAGTATTTT.

The chain links TRBV7-2 to TRBJ2-4, with a weak D call TRBD2 (5 bases). The CDR3 has 12 amino acids. Germline V gene data show CDR1 as SGHTA and CDR2 as FQGNSA. Trimming shortened V by 5 bases and J by 8 bases, and 10 bases separated the two germline ends. As DNA, the CDR3 is TGTGCCAGCAGCAACCGAGGGTACATTCAGTACTTC. It codes for CASSNRGYIQYF.

V usage is TRBV7-3 and J usage is TRBJ1-1, with D hard to call. Trimming left V 5 bases short and J 2 bases short, with 12 bases between. The CDR3 consists of 14 residues. Germline CDR1 reads SGHTA; CDR2 reads FQGTGA. CDR3 sequence reads: CASSLPGLNTEAFF. The CDR3 DNA reads as TGTGCCAGCAGCCTTCCGGGTCTCAACACTGAAGCTTTCTTT.

The chain combines TRBV5-1 with TRBJ2-7, with 7 bases matching TRBD2. The CDR3 runs 17 residues. The J segment lost 0 bases and the V segment lost 4 bases, leaving 13 bases of the junction unmatched. From germline, CDR1 is SGHRS and CDR2 YFSETQ. The CDR3: CASSADVSSGYSYEQYF. The DNA for the CDR3 is TGCGCCAGCAGCGCGGACGTTTCTAGCGGCTACTCCTACGAGCAGTACTTC.

The rearrangement links TRBV7-9 to TRBJ1-1, with a weak D call TRBD1 (6 bases). This CDR3 is built from 13 residues. With 5 bases removed from V and 1 base from J, the gap between germline ends came to 8 bases. CDR1 SEHNR and CDR2 FQNEAQ come from the germline V gene (reference sequence). This CDR3 reads CASSPGQNTEAFF. The CDR3 region has the DNA TGTGCCAGCAGCCCGGGACAGAACACTGAAGCTTTCTTT.

With respect to this clone: Other DNA sequences of this sample code for an identical CDR3. The chain combines TRBV5-1 with TRBJ2-7, with 8 bases fitting TRBD1. V trimming: 4 bases; J trimming: 1 base; junction bases outside the gene matches: 4. Germline CDR1 is SGHRS and CDR2 is YFSETQ. CDR3 length equals 14 residues. The CDR3 nucleotides read TGCGCCAGCAGCCCCCGGACAGGGTCCTACGAGCAGTACTTC. It encodes CASSPRTGSYEQYF.

The V call is TRBV7-3, the J call TRBJ2-5; 13 bases match TRBD2. The germline V gene has CDR1 SGHTA and CDR2 FQGTGA. The CDR3 sequence is 16 residues long. The V and J ends lost 5 bases and 5 bases, in that order; junction bases with no gene match: 8. CDR3 sequence: CASSPGLAGVGETQYF. The CDR3 DNA reads as TGTGCCAGCAGCCCTGGACTAGCGGGAGTGGGGGAGACCCAGTACTTC.

The chain combines TRBV5-1 with TRBJ2-2; 8 nucleotides align to TRBD2. V was clipped by 0 bases and J by 1 base; unmatched bases: 2. Looked up from germline, CDR1 is SGHRS and CDR2 is YFSETQ. The CDR3 is 16 residues long. CDR3 DNA: TGCGCCAGCAGCTTGGCCAGCGGGGGGAACACCGGGGAGCTGTTTTTT. Its translation is CASSLASGGNTGELFF.

This chain connects TRBV5-4 to TRBJ2-7; TRBD2 matches at 9 bases. J gave up 3 bases and V 4 bases, and 8 bases lay outside the gene matches. Germline V gene data show CDR1 as SGHNT and CDR2 as YYREEE (reference sequence). This CDR3 region has 15 residues. CDR3 coding DNA: TGTGCCAGCAGCCAAGAATTAGCGGGAGACTACGAGCAGTACTTC. Encoded protein: CASSQELAGDYEQYF.

This chain joins TRBV10-3 and TRBJ2-5, with 8 bases fitting TRBD1. The V and J ends lost 10 bases and 1 base, in that order; junction bases with no gene match: 2. The CDR3 extends over 12 amino acids. Per germline, CDR1 ENHRY and CDR2 SYGVKD. DNA for the CDR3: TGTGCCACTGGACAGGGCCAAGAGACCCAGTACTTC. Its translation: CATGQGQETQYF.